This T cell receptor (beta chain) was captured by sequencing in a study of blood T cell repertoires in COVID-19. Study background: Specimens from acute and convalescent COVID-19 originated in the United States, Italy and Spain.

The Seattle site enrolled patients during active infection and followed them longitudinally. Per the study methods: For nucleated cells, counts were estimated from reference gene primer amplification. The protocol was immunoSEQ multiplex PCR, while the TCRdb copy is restricted to in-frame clones and leaves out a portion. Clonal size and the V and J genes are those of that table, whereas D and trimming came from the DNA. The sample comprises a few hundred thousand clones, around 90% of which are singletons, and 6.3% rests with the top ten. The length of the CDR3 is 15 residues. The germline V gene has CDR1 KGHSH and CDR2 LQKENI. The V and J ends lost 2 bases and 4 bases respectively, with 12 bases between them.

The chain links TRBV18 to TRBJ2-1; D might be TRBD2 (5 bases). Sequencing was performed on peripheral blood. This receptor was obtained from a woman aged 45-60 years with COVID-19, enrolled during active disease. The CDR3 protein is CASSPYSESYNEQFF. The CDR3, as DNA: TGTGCCAGCTCACCATATAGCGAAAGTTACAATGAGCAGTTCTTC. Combining the CDR3 with reference TRBV18 and TRBJ2-1 gives the whole variable domain NAGVMQNPRHLVRRRGQEARLRCSPMKGHSHVYWYRQLPEEGLKFMVYLQKENIIDESGMPKERFSAEFPKEGPSILRIQQVVRGDSAAYFCASSPYSESYNEQFFGPGTRLTVL.